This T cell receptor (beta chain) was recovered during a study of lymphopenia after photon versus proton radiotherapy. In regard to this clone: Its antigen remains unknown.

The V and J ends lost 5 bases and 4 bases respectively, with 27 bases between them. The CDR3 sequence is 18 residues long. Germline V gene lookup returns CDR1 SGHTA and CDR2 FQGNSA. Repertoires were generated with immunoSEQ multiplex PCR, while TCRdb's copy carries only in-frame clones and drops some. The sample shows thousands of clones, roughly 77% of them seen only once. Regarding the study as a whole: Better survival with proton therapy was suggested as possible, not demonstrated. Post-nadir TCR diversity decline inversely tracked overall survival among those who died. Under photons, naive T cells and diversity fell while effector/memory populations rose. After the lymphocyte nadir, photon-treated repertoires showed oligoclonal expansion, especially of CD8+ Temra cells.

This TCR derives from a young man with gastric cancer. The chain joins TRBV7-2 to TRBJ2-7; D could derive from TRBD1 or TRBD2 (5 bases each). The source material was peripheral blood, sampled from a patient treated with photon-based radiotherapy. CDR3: CASSLYLKSGTVLYEQYF. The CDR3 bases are TGTGCCAGCAGCCTGTACTTAAAGTCCGGGACCGTATTATACGAGCAGTACTTC. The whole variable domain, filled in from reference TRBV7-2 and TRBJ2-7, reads GAGVSQSPSNKVTEKGKDVELRCDPISGHTALYWYRQSLGQGLEFLIYFQGNSAPDKSGLPSDRFSAERTGGSVSTLTIQRTQQEDSAVYLCASSLYLKSGTVLYEQYFGPGTRLTVT.